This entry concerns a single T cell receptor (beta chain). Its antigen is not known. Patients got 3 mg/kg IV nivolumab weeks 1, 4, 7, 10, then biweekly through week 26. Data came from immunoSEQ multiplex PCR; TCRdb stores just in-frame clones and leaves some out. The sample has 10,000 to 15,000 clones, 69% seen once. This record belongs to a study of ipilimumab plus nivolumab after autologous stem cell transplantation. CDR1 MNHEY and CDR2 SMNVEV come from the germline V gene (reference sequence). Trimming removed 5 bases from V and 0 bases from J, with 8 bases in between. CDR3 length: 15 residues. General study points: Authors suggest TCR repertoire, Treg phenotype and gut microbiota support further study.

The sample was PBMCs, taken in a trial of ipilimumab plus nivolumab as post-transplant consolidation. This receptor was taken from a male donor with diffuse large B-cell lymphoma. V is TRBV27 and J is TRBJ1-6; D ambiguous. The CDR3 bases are TGTGCCAGCAGTCGGGTGGGCTCCTATAATTCACCCCTCCACTTT. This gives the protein CASSRVGSYNSPLHF.